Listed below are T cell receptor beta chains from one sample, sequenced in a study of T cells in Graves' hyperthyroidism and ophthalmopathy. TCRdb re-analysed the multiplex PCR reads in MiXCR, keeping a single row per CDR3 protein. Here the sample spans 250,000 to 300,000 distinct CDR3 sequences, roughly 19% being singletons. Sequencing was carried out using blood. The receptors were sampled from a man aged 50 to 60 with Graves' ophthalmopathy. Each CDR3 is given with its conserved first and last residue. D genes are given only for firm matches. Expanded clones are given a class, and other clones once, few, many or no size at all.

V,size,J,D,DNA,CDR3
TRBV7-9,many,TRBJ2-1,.,TGTGCCAGCAGCCTGCAGGGGTACAATGAGCAGTTCTTC,CASSLQGYNEQFF
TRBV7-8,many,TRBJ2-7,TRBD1,TGTGCCAGCAGCCCAGGGACAGGGAGGGCCGAGCAGTACTTC,CASSPGTGRAEQYF
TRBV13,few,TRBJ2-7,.,TGTGCCAGCAGCCCCATCCCCTACGAGCAGTACTTC,CASSPIPYEQYF
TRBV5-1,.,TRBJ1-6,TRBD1,TGCGCCAGCAGCGGGACAGGGAGGACCAATTCACCCCTCCACTTT,CASSGTGRTNSPLHF
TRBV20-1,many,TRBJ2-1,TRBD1,TGCAGTGCTAGGACAGGGGGCGTATTCTATTACAATGAGCAGTTCTTC,CSARTGGVFYYNEQFF
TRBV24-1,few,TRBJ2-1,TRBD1,TGTGCCACCAGTGACTGGGGTTCGAGACAGGGGTTCCATGAGCAGTTCTTC,CATSDWGSRQGFHEQFF
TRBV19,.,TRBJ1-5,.,TGTGCCAGTAGTGCCACATACAATCAGCCCCAGCATTTT,CASSATYNQPQHF
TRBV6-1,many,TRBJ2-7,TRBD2,TGTGCCAGCAGTTACACCGTGCTAGCGGGAGGGCCTAAAGTCCACGAGCAGTACTTC,CASSYTVLAGGPKVHEQYF
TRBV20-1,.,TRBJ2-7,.,TGCAGTGCTAAGGACTACGAGCAGTACTTC,CSAKDYEQYF
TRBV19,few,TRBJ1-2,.,TGTGCCAGTAGTATGAAGGGAGGGGCCGCGACTCTTAACTATGGCTACACCTTC,CASSMKGGAATLNYGYTF
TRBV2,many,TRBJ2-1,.,TGTGCCAGCAGTCAAAGCAGGGGCGGGGGAAACAATGAGCAGTTCTTC,CASSQSRGGGNNEQFF
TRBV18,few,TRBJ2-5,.,TGTGCCAGCTCACCACCGGAAGCCCGCGCCCAGTACTTC,CASSPPEARAQYF
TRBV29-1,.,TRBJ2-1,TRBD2,TGCAGCGTTGTCTCCGGGAGGGCCGTTAGTCGGAATGAGCAGTTCTTC,CSVVSGRAVSRNEQFF
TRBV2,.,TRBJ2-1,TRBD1,TGTGCCAGCGCCGGACAGGGGAGCTCCTACAATGAGCAGTTCTTC,CASAGQGSSYNEQFF
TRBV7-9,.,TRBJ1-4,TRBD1,TGTGCCAGCAGCTTTGACAGGGCAACTAATGAAAAACTGTTTTTT,CASSFDRATNEKLFF
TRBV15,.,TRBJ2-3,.,TGTGCCACCAGCAGAATGTCCCCTCTAGCAGGCACAGATACGCAGTATTTT,CATSRMSPLAGTDTQYF
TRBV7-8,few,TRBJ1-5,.,TGTGCCAGCAGCGCCTACAATCAGCCCCAGCATTTT,CASSAYNQPQHF
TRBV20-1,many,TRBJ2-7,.,TGCAGTGCCCCCAGGGCGGCAGTTGGGGAGCAGTACTTC,CSAPRAAVGEQYF
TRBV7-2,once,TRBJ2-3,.,TGTGCCAGCAGCCCAGGACAGATACTCACAGATACGCAGTATTTT,CASSPGQILTDTQYF
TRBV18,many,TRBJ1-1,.,TGTGCCAGCTCACCTTTGGAGGGATTGAACACTGAAGCTTTCTTT,CASSPLEGLNTEAFF
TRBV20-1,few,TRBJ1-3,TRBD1,TGCAGTGCTAGGGACAGGGCTGGAAACACCATATATTTT,CSARDRAGNTIYF
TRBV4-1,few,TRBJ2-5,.,TGCGCCAGCAGCCGGATGCGGACAGCCTCCCAAGAGACCCAGTACTTC,CASSRMRTASQETQYF
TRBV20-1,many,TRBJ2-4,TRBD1,TGCAGTCCCGACGACAGGGTGAAAAACATTCAGTACTTC,CSPDDRVKNIQYF
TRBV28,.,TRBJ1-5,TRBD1,TGTGCCAGCAGCCCTGACAGGGCCAATCAGCCCCAGCATTTT,CASSPDRANQPQHF
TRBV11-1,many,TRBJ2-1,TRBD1,TGTGCCAGCAGCCAGCGACAGGGGGGATACAATGAGCAGTTCTTC,CASSQRQGGYNEQFF
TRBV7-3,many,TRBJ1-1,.,TGTGCCAGCAGTCATGAGGGGGACACTGAAGCTTTCTTT,CASSHEGDTEAFF
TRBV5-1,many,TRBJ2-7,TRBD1,TGCGCCAGCAGCTTCGAGGGACAGGGCCCCTACGAGCAGTACTTC,CASSFEGQGPYEQYF
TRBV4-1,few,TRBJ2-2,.,TGCGCCAGCAGCCAAGAGGGGGGCACCGGGGAGCTGTTTTTT,CASSQEGGTGELFF
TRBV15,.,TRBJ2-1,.,TGTGCCACCAGCAGAGAGGCCCGATATGAGCAGTTCTTC,CATSREARYEQFF
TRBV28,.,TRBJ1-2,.,TGTGCCAGCGGACCGTTCAGGGTAGACTATGGCTACACCTTC,CASGPFRVDYGYTF
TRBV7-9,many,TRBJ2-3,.,TGTGCCAGCAGCTCGTTGCGGGCTAGCACAGATACGCAGTATTTT,CASSSLRASTDTQYF